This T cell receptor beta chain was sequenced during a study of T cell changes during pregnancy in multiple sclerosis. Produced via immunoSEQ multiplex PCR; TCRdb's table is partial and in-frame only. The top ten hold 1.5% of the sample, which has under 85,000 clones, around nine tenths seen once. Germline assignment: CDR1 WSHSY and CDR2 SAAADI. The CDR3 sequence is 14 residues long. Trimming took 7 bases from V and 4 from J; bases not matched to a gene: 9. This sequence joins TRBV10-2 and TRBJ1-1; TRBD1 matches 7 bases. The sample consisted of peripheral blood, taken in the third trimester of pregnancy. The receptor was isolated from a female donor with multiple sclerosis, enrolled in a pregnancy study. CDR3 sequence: CASTEQGSATEAFF. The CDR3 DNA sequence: TGCGCCAGCACTGAACAGGGGTCGGCCACTGAAGCTTTCTTT.